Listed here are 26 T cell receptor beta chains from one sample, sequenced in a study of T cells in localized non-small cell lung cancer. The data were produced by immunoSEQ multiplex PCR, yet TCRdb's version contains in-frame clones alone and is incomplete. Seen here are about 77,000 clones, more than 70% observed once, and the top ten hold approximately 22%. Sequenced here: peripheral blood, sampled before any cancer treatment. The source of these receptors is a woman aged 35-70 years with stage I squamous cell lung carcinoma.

Written as DNA, the CDR3 is TGTGCCAGCAGCCGGGGGCTCTCTGGAAACACCATATATTTT. Protein product: CASSRGLSGNTIYF. This chain links TRBV6-5 with TRBJ1-3, with TRBD1 as a possible D gene (6 bases). Germline values: CDR1 MNHEY, CDR2 SVGAGI. The CDR3 extends over 14 amino acids. With 6 bases removed from V and 0 bases from J, the gap between germline ends came to 9 bases.

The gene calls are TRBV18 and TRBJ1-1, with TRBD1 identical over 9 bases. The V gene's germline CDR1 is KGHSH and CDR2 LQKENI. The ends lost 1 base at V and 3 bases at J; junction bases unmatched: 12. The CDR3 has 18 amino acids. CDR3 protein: CASSPLPGQGSGYTEAFF. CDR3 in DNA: TGTGCCAGCTCACCACTTCCGGGACAGGGCTCGGGATACACTGAAGCTTTCTTT.

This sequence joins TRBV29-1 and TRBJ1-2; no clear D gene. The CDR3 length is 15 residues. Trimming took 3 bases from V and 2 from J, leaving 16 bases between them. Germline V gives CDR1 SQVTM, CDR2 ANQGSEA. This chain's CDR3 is CSVDWSEGPNYGYTF. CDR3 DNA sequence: TGCAGCGTTGACTGGTCCGAAGGGCCCAACTATGGCTACACCTTC.

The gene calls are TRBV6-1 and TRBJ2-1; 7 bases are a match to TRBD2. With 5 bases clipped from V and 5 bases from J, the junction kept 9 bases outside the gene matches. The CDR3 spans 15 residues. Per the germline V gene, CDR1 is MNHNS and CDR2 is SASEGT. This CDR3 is CASSRGLAVNNEQFF. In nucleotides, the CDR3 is TGTGCCAGCAGTAGAGGCCTAGCGGTGAACAATGAGCAGTTCTTC.

The CDR3 DNA follows: TGTGCCAGCAGTCCCTGGGGGGTGAACACTGAAGCTTTCTTT. This encodes CASSPWGVNTEAFF. The chain has TRBV5-4 and TRBJ1-1, with a weak D call TRBD1 (5 bases). CDR3 length: 14 residues. Germline V gives CDR1 SGHNT, CDR2 YYREEE (reference sequence). Trimming removed 5 bases at V and 0 bases at J, with 11 bases between.

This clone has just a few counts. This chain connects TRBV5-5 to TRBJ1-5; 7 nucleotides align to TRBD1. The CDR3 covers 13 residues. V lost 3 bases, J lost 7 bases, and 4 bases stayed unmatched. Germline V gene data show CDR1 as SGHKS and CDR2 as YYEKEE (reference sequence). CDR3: CASSSGQRQPQHF. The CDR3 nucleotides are TGTGCCAGCAGCTCGGGACAGCGGCAGCCCCAGCATTTT.

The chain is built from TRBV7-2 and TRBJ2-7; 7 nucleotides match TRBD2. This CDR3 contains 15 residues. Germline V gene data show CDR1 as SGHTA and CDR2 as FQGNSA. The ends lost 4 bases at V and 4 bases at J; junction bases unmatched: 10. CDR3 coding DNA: TGTGCCAGCAGCTACCTCCGGGGGGTCATATACGAGCAGTACTTC. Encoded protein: CASSYLRGVIYEQYF.

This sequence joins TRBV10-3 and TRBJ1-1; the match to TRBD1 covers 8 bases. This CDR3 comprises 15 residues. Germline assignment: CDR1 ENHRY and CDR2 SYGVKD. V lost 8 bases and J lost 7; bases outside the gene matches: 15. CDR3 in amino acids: CAIRGQGAGRGEAFF. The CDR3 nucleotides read TGTGCCATCCGCGGACAGGGCGCGGGTAGAGGTGAAGCTTTCTTT.

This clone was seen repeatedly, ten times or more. CDR3 bases: TGTGCCAGCAGTTACTCCGACAGCCTGGACTCACCCCTCCACTTT. Translating it yields CASSYSDSLDSPLHF. The chain has TRBV6-5 and TRBJ1-6; tentatively, D is TRBD1 (5 bases). V was pared by 0 bases and J by 10 bases, with 13 bases between. The CDR3 consists of 15 residues. Germline V gene data show CDR1 as MNHEY and CDR2 as SVGAGI.

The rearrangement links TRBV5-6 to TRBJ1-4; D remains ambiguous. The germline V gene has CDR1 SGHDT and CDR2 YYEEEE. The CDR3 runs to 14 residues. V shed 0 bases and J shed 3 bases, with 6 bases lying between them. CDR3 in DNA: TGTGCCAGCAGCTTGGGGCAGCCTAATGAAAAACTGTTTTTT. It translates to CASSLGQPNEKLFF.

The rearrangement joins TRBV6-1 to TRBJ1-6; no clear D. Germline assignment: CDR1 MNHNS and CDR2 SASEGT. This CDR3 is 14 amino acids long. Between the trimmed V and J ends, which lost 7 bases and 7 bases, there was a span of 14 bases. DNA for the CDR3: TGTGCCAGCACCCCGGCGGAAGGAAATTCACCCCTCCACTTT. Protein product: CASTPAEGNSPLHF.

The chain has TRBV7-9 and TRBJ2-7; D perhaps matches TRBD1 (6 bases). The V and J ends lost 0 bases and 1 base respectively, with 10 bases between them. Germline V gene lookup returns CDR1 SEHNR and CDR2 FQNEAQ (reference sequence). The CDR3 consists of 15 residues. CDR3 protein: CASSLAVTGSYEQYF. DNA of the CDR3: TGTGCCAGCAGCTTAGCAGTTACAGGGTCCTACGAGCAGTACTTC.

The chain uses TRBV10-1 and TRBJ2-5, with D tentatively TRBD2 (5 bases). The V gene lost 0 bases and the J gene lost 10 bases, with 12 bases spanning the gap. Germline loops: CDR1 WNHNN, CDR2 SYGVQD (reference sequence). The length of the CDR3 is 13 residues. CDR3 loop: CASSESGLGSQYF. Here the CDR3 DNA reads TGCGCCAGCAGTGAGTCTGGCCTAGGGAGCCAGTACTTC.

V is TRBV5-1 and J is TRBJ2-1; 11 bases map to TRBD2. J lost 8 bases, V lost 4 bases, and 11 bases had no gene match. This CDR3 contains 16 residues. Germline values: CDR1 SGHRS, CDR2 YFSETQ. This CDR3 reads CASSLRTSGSYDEQFF. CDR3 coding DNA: TGCGCCAGCAGCCTGAGGACTAGCGGGTCCTATGATGAGCAGTTCTTC.

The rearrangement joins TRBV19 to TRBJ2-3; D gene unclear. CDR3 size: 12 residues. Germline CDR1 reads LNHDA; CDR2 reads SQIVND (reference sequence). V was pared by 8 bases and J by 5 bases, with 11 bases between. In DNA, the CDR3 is TGTGCCAGTTCAGGAACTCGAGATACGCAGTATTTT. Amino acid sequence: CASSGTRDTQYF. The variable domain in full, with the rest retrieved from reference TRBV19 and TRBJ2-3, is DGGITQSPKYLFRKEGQNVTLSCEQNLNHDAMYWYRQDPGQGLRLIYYSQIVNDFQKGDIAEGYSVSREKKESFPLTVTSAQKNPTAFYLCASSGTRDTQYFGPGTRLTVL.

The CDR3 DNA reads as TGTGCCAGTCGTCCGGGACAGCAAGAGACCCAGTACTTC. Amino acid sequence: CASRPGQQETQYF. This chain connects TRBV30 to TRBJ2-5; TRBD1 matches 7 bases. The junction had 8 bases not matched to a gene; V was cut back by 8 bases and J by 2 bases. CDR1 is GTSNPN and CDR2 is SVGIG in the germline V gene (reference sequence). This CDR3 is 13 amino acids long.

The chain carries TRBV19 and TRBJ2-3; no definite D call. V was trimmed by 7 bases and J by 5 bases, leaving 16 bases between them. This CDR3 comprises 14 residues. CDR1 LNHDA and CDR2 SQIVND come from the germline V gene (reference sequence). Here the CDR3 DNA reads TGTGCCAGTAATATGGGCCAGTTCGGAGATACGCAGTATTTT. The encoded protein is CASNMGQFGDTQYF.

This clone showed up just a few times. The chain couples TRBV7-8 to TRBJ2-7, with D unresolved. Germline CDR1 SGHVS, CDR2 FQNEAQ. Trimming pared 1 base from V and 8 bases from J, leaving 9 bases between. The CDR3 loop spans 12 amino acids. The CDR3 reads CASSLGAVKQYF. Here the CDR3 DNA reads TGTGCCAGCAGCTTAGGAGCAGTCAAGCAGTACTTC.

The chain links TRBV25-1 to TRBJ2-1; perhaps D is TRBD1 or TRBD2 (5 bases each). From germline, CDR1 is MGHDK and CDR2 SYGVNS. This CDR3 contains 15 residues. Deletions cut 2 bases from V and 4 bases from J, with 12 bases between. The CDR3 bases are TGTGCCAGCAGTGAAGGGGGAAACTTTTACAATGAGCAGTTCTTC. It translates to CASSEGGNFYNEQFF.

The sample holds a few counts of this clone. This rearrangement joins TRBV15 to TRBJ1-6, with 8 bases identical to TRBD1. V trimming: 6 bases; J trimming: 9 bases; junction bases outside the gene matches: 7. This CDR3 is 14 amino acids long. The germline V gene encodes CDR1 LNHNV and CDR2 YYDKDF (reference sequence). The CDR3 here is CATRSTGDLSPLHF. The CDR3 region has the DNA TGTGCCACCAGGTCGACAGGGGACCTTTCACCCCTCCACTTT.

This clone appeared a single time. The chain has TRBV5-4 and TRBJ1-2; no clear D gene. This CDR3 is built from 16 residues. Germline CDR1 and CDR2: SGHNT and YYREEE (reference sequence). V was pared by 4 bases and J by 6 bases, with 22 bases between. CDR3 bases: TGTGCCAGCAGCCAAGAGACGTTGGCAGCGGCGCATGGCTACACCTTC. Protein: CASSQETLAAAHGYTF.

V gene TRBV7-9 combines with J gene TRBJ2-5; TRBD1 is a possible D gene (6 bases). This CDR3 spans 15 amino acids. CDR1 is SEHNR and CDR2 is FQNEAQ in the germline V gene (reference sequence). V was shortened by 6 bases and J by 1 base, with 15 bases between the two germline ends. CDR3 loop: CASSLTGTFQETQYF. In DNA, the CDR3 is TGTGCCAGCAGTTTGACCGGGACATTCCAAGAGACCCAGTACTTC.

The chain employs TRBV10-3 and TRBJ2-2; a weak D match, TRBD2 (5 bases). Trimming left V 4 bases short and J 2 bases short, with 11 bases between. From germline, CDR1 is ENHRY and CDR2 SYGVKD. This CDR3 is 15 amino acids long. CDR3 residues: CAISGGDKNTGELFF. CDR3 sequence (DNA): TGTGCCATCAGTGGGGGAGACAAAAACACCGGGGAGCTGTTTTTT.

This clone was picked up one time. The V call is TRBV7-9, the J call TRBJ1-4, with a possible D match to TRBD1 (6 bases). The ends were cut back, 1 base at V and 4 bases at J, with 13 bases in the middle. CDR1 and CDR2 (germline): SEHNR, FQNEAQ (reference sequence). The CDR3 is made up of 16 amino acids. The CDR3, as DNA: TGTGCCAGCAGCTTAGAACCTGACAGGCTTAATGAAAAACTGTTTTTT. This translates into CASSLEPDRLNEKLFF.

DNA for the CDR3: TGTGCCAGCAGCTTAGTTGTTAACACCGGGGAGCTGTTTTTT. Amino acid sequence: CASSLVVNTGELFF. V gene TRBV7-2 combines with J gene TRBJ2-2; D gene uncertain. The V end lost 1 base, the J end lost 2 bases, and 5 bases lay between the germline ends. Germline assignment: CDR1 SGHTA and CDR2 FQGNSA. This CDR3 comprises 14 residues.

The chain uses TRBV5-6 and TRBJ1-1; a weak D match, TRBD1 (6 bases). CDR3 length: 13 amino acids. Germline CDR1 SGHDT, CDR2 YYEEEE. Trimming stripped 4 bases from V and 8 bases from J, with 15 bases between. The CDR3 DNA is TGTGCCAGCAGCGCCGGGGGGACAATCGAAGCTTTCTTT. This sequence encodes CASSAGGTIEAFF.